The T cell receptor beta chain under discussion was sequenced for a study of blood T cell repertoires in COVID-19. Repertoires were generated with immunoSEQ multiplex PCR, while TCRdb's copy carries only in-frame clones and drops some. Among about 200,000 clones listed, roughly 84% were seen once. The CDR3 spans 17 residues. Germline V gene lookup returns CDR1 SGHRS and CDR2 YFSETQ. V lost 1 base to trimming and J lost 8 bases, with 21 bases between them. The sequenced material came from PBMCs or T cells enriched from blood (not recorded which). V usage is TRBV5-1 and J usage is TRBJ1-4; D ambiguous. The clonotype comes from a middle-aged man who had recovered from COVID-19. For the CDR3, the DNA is TGCGCCAGCAGCTTGTCGGTTGGAGGTGCTTCGGGGGAAAAACTGTTTTTT. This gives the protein CASSLSVGGASGEKLFF.